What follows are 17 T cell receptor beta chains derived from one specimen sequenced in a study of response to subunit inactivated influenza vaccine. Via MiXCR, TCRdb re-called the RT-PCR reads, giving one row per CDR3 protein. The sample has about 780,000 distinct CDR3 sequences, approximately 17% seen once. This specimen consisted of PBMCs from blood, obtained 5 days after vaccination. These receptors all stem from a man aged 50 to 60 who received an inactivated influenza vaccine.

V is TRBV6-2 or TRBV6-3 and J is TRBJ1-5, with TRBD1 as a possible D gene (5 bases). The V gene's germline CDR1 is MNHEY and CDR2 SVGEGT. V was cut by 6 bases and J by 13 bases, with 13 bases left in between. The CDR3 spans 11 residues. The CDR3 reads CASSYGRVQHF. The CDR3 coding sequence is TGTGCCAGCAGCTATGGCAGGGTGCAGCATTTT.

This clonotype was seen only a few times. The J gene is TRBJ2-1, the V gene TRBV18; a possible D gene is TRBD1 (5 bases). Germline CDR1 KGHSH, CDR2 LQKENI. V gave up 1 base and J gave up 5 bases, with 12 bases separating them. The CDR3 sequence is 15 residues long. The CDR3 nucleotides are TGTGCCAGCTCACCACGGGGCCTCCGACACAATGAGCAGTTCTTC. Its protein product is CASSPRGLRHNEQFF.

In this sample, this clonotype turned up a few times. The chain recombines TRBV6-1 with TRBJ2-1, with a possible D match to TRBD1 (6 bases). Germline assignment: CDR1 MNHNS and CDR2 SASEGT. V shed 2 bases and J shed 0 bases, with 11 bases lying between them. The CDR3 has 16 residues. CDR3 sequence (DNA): TGTGCCAGCAGTGAATACAGGGCGAGCTCCTACAATGAGCAGTTCTTC. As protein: CASSEYRASSYNEQFF.

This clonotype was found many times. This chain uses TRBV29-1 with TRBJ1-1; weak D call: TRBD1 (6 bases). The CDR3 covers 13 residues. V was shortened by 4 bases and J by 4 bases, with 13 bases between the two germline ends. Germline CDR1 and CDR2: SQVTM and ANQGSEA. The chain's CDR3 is CSVVLGGGTEAFF. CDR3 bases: TGCAGCGTTGTTTTGGGGGGCGGCACTGAAGCTTTCTTT.

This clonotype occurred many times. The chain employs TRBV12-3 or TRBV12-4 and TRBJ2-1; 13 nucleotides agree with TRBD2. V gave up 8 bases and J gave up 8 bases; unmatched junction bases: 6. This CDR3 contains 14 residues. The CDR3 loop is CASDRLAGGDEQFF. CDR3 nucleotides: TGTGCCAGCGACCGACTAGCGGGAGGCGATGAGCAGTTCTTC.

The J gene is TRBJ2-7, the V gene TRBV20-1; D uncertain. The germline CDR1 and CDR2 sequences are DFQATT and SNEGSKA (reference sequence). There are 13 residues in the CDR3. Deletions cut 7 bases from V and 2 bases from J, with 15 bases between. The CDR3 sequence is CSVRDSNTYEQYF. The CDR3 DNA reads TGCAGTGTCAGAGACTCAAACACCTACGAGCAGTACTTC.

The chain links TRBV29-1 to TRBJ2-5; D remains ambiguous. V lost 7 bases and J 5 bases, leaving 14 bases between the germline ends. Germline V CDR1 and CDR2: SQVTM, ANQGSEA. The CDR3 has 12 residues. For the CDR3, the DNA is TGCAGCGCCTCAGTTAATTGGGAGACCCAGTACTTC. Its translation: CSASVNWETQYF.

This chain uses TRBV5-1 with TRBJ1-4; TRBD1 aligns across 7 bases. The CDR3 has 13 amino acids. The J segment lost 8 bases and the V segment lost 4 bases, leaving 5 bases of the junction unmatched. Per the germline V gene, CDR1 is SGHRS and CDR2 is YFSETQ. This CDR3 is CASSRQGREKLFF. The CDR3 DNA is TGCGCCAGCAGCCGACAGGGCAGAGAAAAACTGTTTTTT.

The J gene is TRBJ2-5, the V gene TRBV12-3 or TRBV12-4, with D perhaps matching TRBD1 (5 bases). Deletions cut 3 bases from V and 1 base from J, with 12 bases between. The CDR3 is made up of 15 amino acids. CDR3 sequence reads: CASSFLGAGQETQYF. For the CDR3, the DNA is TGTGCCAGCAGTTTCCTTGGGGCAGGCCAAGAGACCCAGTACTTC.

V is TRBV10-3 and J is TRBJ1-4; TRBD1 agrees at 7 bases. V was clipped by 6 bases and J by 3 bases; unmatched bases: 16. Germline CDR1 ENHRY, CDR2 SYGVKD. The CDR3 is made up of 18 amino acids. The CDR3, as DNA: TGTGCCATCAGCGCGGGGACAGCTAACACCCCGGCTAATGAAAAACTGTTTTTT. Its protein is CAISAGTANTPANEKLFF.

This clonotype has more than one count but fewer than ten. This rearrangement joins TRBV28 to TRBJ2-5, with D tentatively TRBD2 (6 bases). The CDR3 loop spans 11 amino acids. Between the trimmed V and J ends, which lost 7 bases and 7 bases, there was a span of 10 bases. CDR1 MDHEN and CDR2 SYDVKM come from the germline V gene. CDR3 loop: CASNRRGTQYF. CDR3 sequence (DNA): TGTGCCAGCAATCGGAGGGGGACCCAGTACTTC. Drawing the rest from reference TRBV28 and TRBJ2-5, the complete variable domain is DVKVTQSSRYLVKRTGEKVFLECVQDMDHENMFWYRQDPGLGLRLIYFSYDVKMKEKGDIPEGYSVSREKKERFSLILESASTNQTSMYLCASNRRGTQYFGPGTRLLVL.

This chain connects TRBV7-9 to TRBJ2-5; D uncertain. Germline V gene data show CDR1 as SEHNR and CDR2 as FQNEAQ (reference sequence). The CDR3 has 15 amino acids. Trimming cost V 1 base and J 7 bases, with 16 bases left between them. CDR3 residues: CASSLGSPMVVTQYF. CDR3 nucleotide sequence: TGTGCCAGCAGCTTAGGAAGTCCCATGGTAGTGACCCAGTACTTC.

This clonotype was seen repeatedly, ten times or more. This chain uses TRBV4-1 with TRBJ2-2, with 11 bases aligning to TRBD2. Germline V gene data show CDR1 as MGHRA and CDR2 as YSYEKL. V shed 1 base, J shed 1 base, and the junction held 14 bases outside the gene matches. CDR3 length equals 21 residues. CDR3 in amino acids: CASSQGGVTSLAGGNTGELFF. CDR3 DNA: TGCGCCAGCAGCCAAGGAGGTGTGACCTCGCTAGCGGGGGGGAACACCGGGGAGCTGTTTTTT.

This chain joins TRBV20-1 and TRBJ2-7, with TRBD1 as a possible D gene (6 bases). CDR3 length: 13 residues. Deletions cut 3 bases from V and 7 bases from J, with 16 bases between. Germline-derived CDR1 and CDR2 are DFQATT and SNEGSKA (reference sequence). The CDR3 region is CSASSPGVGEQYF. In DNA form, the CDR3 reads TGCAGTGCTAGCAGTCCAGGGGTTGGTGAGCAGTACTTC.

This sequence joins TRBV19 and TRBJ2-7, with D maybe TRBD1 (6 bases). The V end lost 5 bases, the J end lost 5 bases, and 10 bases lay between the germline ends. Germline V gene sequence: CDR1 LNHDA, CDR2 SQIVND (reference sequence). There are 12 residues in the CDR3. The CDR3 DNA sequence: TGTGCCAGTAGTGACAGGTCTCACGAGCAGTACTTC. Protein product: CASSDRSHEQYF.

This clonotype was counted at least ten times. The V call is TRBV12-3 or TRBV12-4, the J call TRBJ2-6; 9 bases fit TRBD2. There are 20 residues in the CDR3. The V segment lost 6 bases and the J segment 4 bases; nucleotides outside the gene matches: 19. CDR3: CASSPSRTSVPPPGANVLTF. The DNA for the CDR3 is TGTGCCAGCAGCCCCTCTCGGACTAGCGTCCCACCCCCCGGGGCCAACGTCCTGACTTTC.

The chain's CDR3 is CAISESGLAGAEQYF. CDR3 bases: TGTGCCATCAGTGAGTCGGGACTAGCGGGAGCCGAGCAGTACTTC. J is TRBJ2-7 and V is TRBV10-3; 14 nucleotides line up with TRBD2. Germline values: CDR1 ENHRY, CDR2 SYGVKD. Germline trimming cut 0 bases from V and 6 bases from J; bases unmatched to any gene: 1. The CDR3 extends over 15 amino acids.